This T cell receptor (beta chain) was captured by sequencing in a study of blood T cell repertoires in COVID-19. Study-level background: T cells, B-cell-depleted T cells, or PBMCs provided the cDNA or gDNA that served as material.

Original processing notes: For nucleated cells, counts were estimated from reference gene primer amplification. The assay was immunoSEQ multiplex PCR, and TCRdb's table has in-frame clones only and misses some. Clonal size and the V and J genes are those of that table, whereas D and trimming came from the DNA. The data hold over 200,000 clones, with about 80% observed a single time. CDR3 length: 16 residues. V gave up 8 bases and J gave up 0 bases; unmatched junction bases: 6. CDR1 and CDR2 (germline): WNHNN, SYGVQD (reference sequence). This clone turned up a few times. The rearrangement links TRBV10-1 to TRBJ2-1, with 11 bases lining up with TRBD2. The receptor was derived from a woman of 80 years or more with acute or convalescent COVID-19. The sample comprised peripheral blood. The CDR3 region is CASSTSGRGSYNEQFF. Written as DNA, the CDR3 is TGCGCCAGCTCCACTAGCGGGAGAGGCTCCTACAATGAGCAGTTCTTC.